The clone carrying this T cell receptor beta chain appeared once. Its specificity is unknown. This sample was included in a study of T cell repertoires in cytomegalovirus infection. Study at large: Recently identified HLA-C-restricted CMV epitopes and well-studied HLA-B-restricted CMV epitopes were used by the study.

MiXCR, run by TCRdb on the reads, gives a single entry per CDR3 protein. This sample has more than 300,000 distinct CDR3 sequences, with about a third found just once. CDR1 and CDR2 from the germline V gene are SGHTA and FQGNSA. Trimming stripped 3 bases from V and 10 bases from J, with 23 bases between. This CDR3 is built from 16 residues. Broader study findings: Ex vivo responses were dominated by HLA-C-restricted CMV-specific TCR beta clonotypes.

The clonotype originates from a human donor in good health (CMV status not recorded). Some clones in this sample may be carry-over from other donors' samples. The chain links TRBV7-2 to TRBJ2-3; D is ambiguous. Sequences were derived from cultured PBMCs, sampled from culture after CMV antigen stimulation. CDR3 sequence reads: CASSFRSQRVGYAQYF. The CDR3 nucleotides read TGTGCCAGCAGCTTTAGAAGCCAAAGGGTCGGTTACGCGCAGTATTTT. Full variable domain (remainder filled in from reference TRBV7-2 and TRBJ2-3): GAGVSQSPSNKVTEKGKDVELRCDPISGHTALYWYRQSLGQGLEFLIYFQGNSAPDKSGLPSDRFSAERTGGSVSTLTIQRTQQEDSAVYLCASSFRSQRVGYAQYFGPGTRLTVL.